This passage covers 31 T cell receptor beta chains from one sample sequenced in a study of spatial heterogeneity in lung cancer. The antigens these receptors bind are not known. Using its own MiXCR run on the 5' RACE reads, TCRdb lists one record per CDR3 protein. This sample carries 13,000 or so distinct CDR3 sequences, roughly 5.6% of them seen once, and the ten largest clones take roughly 10%. The study, taken as a whole, reports: The number of expanded tumor alpha and beta chains correlated with mutation number.

Specified time point: sample taken at primary tumor resection. The specimen was lung tumor tissue, collected at surgery. Receptor source: a female donor with early-stage non-small cell lung cancer.

In this sample, this clonotype turned up many times. Being off target in a library aimed at alpha chains, this beta chain has a size of little meaning. V usage is TRBV29-1 and J usage is TRBJ2-2; D is unresolved. The CDR3 consists of 12 residues. V lost 4 bases and J lost 1, with 4 bases in between. Germline-derived CDR1 and CDR2 are SQVTM and ANQGSEA. CDR3: CSVVRNTGELFF. The CDR3 DNA reads as TGCAGCGTTGTCCGGAACACCGGGGAGCTGTTTTTT.

This clonotype was detected many times. A library made for alpha chains picked up this beta chain off target, so its size means little. The rearrangement uses TRBV7-2 and TRBJ2-1; maybe TRBD2 (5 bases). Trimming stripped 5 bases from V and 4 bases from J, with 18 bases between. The CDR3 has 16 amino acids. Germline V gene lookup returns CDR1 SGHTA and CDR2 FQGNSA. The CDR3 DNA reads as TGTGCCAGCAGCCGGAGCCGGGTCGGCGGGTACAATGAGCAGTTCTTC. Protein sequence: CASSRSRVGGYNEQFF. The full variable domain, with the rest looked up from reference TRBV7-2 and TRBJ2-1, is GAGVSQSPSNKVTEKGKDVELRCDPISGHTALYWYRQSLGQGLEFLIYFQGNSAPDKSGLPSDRFSAERTGGSVSTLTIQRTQQEDSAVYLCASSRSRVGGYNEQFFGPGTRLTVL.

This clonotype appeared many times. Since it is a stray read in a library aimed at alpha chains, this beta chain has a size that is not meaningful. The chain has TRBV7-2 and TRBJ2-1; 10 bases match TRBD2. The CDR3 sequence is 15 residues long. The V and J ends lost 5 bases and 3 bases, in that order; junction bases with no gene match: 4. Germline V lookup: CDR1 SGHTA, CDR2 FQGNSA. The CDR3 DNA reads TGTGCCAGCAGCGTTAGCGGGGGGAACTACAATGAGCAGTTCTTC. Its translation: CASSVSGGNYNEQFF.

In this sample, this clonotype turned up many times. Being off target in a library aimed at alpha chains, this beta chain has a size of little meaning. The V and J genes are TRBV5-4 and TRBJ2-4; no firm D call. Germline CDR1 is SGHNT and CDR2 is YYREEE (reference sequence). V dropped 3 bases and J dropped 0 bases, with 7 bases sitting between them. This CDR3 contains 14 residues. The CDR3 bases are TGTGCCAGCAGCTCCACACTAGCCAAAAACATTCAGTACTTC. Amino acid sequence: CASSSTLAKNIQYF.

By share of the sample, this clonotype is medium-sized (0.01 to 0.1%). A library made for alpha chains picked up this beta chain off target, so its size means little. The chain is built from TRBV6-1 and TRBJ2-7, with D possibly matching TRBD1 (7 bases). This CDR3 is built from 14 residues. V was clipped by 8 bases and J by 2 bases, with 16 bases between them. Germline CDR1 MNHNS, CDR2 SASEGT. As DNA, the CDR3 is TGTGCCAGCTACCGACAGGGAGGTACCTACGAGCAGTACTTC. The encoded protein is CASYRQGGTYEQYF.

By share of the sample, this clonotype is medium-sized. A library made for alpha chains picked up this beta chain off target, so its size means little. The rearrangement links TRBV20-1 to TRBJ2-7, with D perhaps TRBD1 (6 bases). Trimming stripped 0 bases from V and 3 bases from J, with 18 bases between. Germline CDR1 is DFQATT and CDR2 is SNEGSKA (reference sequence). The CDR3 spans 16 residues. As DNA, the CDR3 is TGCAGTGCTAGAGAAATTAGGGGGAGACAACTCTACGAGCAGTACTTC. This translates into CSAREIRGRQLYEQYF.

This clonotype has ten or more counts. This beta chain slipped into a library made for alpha chains as a stray read, so its size is not meaningful. The chain recombines TRBV6-5 with TRBJ2-6; D unresolved. The ends were cut back, 6 bases at V and 0 bases at J, with 9 bases in the middle. CDR3 size: 15 residues. CDR1 is MNHEY and CDR2 is SVGAGI in the germline V gene. CDR3 region: CASRLFGSGANVLTF. CDR3 bases: TGTGCCAGCAGATTATTCGGCTCTGGGGCCAACGTCCTGACTTTC.

This clonotype showed up many times. This beta chain lies outside the target of a library built for alpha chains; its clone size means little. The chain joins TRBV6-1 to TRBJ2-3; D may be TRBD1 or TRBD2 (5 bases each). V was pared by 6 bases and J by 5 bases, with 9 bases between. The length of the CDR3 is 12 residues. Germline V CDR1 and CDR2: MNHNS, SASEGT. CDR3 DNA sequence: TGTGCCAGCAGGGTTGGGGGAGATACGCAGTATTTT. Translated, it gives CASRVGGDTQYF.

This clonotype was counted many times. Since the library was made to target alpha chains, this beta chain is a stray read and its abundance is not meaningful. The chain has TRBV4-1 and TRBJ1-2; possible D gene TRBD1, 6 bases. The germline CDR1 and CDR2 sequences are MGHRA and YSYEKL. The CDR3 extends over 18 amino acids. Between the trimmed V and J ends, which lost 2 bases and 5 bases, there was a span of 24 bases. The DNA of the CDR3 is TGCGCCAGCAGCCAAAAAGGGGGGGGGACCCTGGGAATTTATGGCTACACCTTC. Its translation is CASSQKGGGTLGIYGYTF.

Comment on this clonotype: This beta chain is off target for a library built for alpha chains, so its abundance means little. V gene TRBV29-1 combines with J gene TRBJ2-1; 7 bases align to TRBD2. The V gene end was trimmed by 4 bases and the J gene end by 0 bases; junction bases not matched to a gene: 9. CDR1 is SQVTM, CDR2 ANQGSEA, per germline. The CDR3 length is 16 residues. Here the CDR3 reads CSVVSVSGGSYNEQFF. Written as DNA, the CDR3 is TGCAGCGTTGTCTCAGTTTCGGGGGGCTCCTACAATGAGCAGTTCTTC.

Ten or more counts support this clonotype. Found in a library prepared for alpha chains, this beta chain is an off-target read, and its abundance has little meaning. The rearrangement uses TRBV7-9 and TRBJ2-6; a weak D match, TRBD2 (5 bases). The CDR3 totals 15 residues. The V and J ends lost 11 bases and 0 bases respectively, with 14 bases between them. Germline CDR1 SEHNR, CDR2 FQNEAQ (reference sequence). The CDR3 spells CASGTAISGANVLTF. The CDR3 DNA sequence: TGTGCCTCGGGAACAGCCATCTCTGGGGCCAACGTCCTGACTTTC.

In its sample, this clonotype was seen many times. Since it is a stray read in a library aimed at alpha chains, this beta chain has a size that is not meaningful. In nucleotides, the CDR3 is TGCAGTGCTTGGGACAGGGGGACCTACGAGCAGTACTTC. This codes for CSAWDRGTYEQYF. The J gene is TRBJ2-7, the V gene TRBV20-1; 11 nucleotides align to TRBD1. Per the germline V gene, CDR1 is DFQATT and CDR2 is SNEGSKA (reference sequence). The CDR3 length is 13 residues. J gave up 2 bases and V 5 bases, and 2 bases lay outside the gene matches.

This clonotype occurred many times. At one boundary the junction diverges from the germline segment, which might be a read error. This beta chain lies outside the target of a library built for alpha chains; its clone size means little. The chain joins TRBV7-8 to TRBJ2-5, with unresolved D. CDR1 is SGHVS and CDR2 is FQNEAQ in the germline V gene. CDR3 size: 10 residues. The CDR3 region has the DNA TGTGCCAGCAGCTTAGTGGCCTTGCACTTC. The encoded protein is CASSLVALHF.

By share, this clonotype counts as medium-sized. The junction departs from the called germline gene at one end, perhaps through a read error. This beta chain is an off-target read within a library intended for alpha chains, so its frequency means little. V and J are TRBV11-2 and TRBJ1-1; D call uncertain. The V gene's germline CDR1 is SGHAT and CDR2 FQNNGV. The CDR3 is made up of 14 amino acids. Here the CDR3 DNA reads TGTGCCAGCACCTTACTCTTTAAGAACACTGAAGCTTTCTTT. Translating it yields CASTLLFKNTEAFF. The variable domain in full, completed from reference TRBV11-2 and TRBJ1-1, reads EAGVAQSPRYKIIEKRQSVAFWCNPISGHATLYWYQQILGQGPKLLIQFQNNGVVDDSQLPKDRFSAERLKGVDSTLKIQPAKLEDSAVYLCASTLLFKNTEAFFGQGTRLTVV.

This clonotype was detected many times. This beta chain represents an off-target read in a library built for alpha chains; its size is of limited meaning. This chain joins TRBV5-1 and TRBJ2-5, with D possibly TRBD2 on 6 matching bases. The CDR3 extends over 14 amino acids. Trimming left V 4 bases short and J 3 bases short, with 13 bases between. The germline gives CDR1 SGHRS, CDR2 YFSETQ. CDR3 coding DNA: TGCGCCAGCAGCCGATTACCGGGGGAAGAGACCCAGTACTTC. Protein: CASSRLPGEETQYF.

Within the sample, this clonotype is medium-sized. Little can be read into the size of this beta chain, an off-target read in a library designed for alpha chains. This rearrangement joins TRBV7-9 to TRBJ1-1; no clear D. CDR1 SEHNR and CDR2 FQNEAQ come from the germline V gene (reference sequence). This CDR3 is built from 12 residues. Trimming left V 7 bases short and J 4 bases short, with 10 bases between. The chain's CDR3 is CASTQEGTEAFF. The CDR3, as DNA: TGTGCCAGCACCCAAGAGGGCACTGAAGCTTTCTTT.

This clonotype was detected many times. This beta chain is a stray read from a library made for alpha chains; its abundance is not meaningful. The chain couples TRBV7-2 to TRBJ2-3; D gene ambiguous. The CDR3 is made up of 13 amino acids. V lost 2 bases to trimming and J lost 2 bases, with 5 bases between them. CDR1 SGHTA and CDR2 FQGNSA come from the germline V gene. CDR3 in DNA: TGTGCCAGCAGCTTACTTATCACAGATACGCAGTATTTT. As protein: CASSLLITDTQYF.

This clonotype came up many times. The library was built for alpha chains, so this beta chain is an off-target read and its size means little. This rearrangement joins TRBV27 to TRBJ1-1; no definite D call. Germline V gene lookup returns CDR1 MNHEY and CDR2 SMNVEV (reference sequence). The CDR3 runs 16 residues. V gave up 0 bases and J gave up 1 base, with 12 bases separating them. The CDR3 loop is CASSLSIIERNTEAFF. CDR3 bases: TGTGCCAGCAGTTTATCAATCATTGAGCGGAACACTGAAGCTTTCTTT.

This clonotype is deemed medium-sized. At one boundary the junction diverges from the germline segment, which might be a read error. This beta chain is a stray sequence in a library constructed for alpha chains; its clone size is not meaningful. The chain couples TRBV5-4 to TRBJ2-1; no clear D gene. The length of the CDR3 is 11 residues. Germline assignment: CDR1 SGHNT and CDR2 YYREEE (reference sequence). CDR3 sequence reads: CASSSYNEQFF. DNA of the CDR3: TGTGCCAGTAGCTCCTACAATGAGCAGTTCTTC. The whole variable domain, remainder taken from reference TRBV5-4 and TRBJ2-1, is ETGVTQSPTHLIKTRGQQVTLRCSSQSGHNTVSWYQQALGQGPQFIFQYYREEENGRGNFPPRFSGLQFPNYSSELNVNALELDDSALYLCASSSYNEQFFGPGTRLTVL.

The table lists this clonotype with a few counts. This beta chain turned up in a library designed for alpha chains; as an off-target read, its abundance says little. The chain is built from TRBV29-1 and TRBJ1-1, with D unclear. The ends were cut back, 4 bases at V and 0 bases at J, with 6 bases in the middle. The CDR3 length is 12 residues. Per the germline V gene, CDR1 is SQVTM and CDR2 is ANQGSEA. The chain's CDR3 is CSVVDLNTEAFF. The CDR3 region has the DNA TGCAGCGTTGTTGACTTGAACACTGAAGCTTTCTTT. Combining the CDR3 with reference TRBV29-1 and TRBJ1-1 gives the whole variable domain SAVISQKPSRDICQRGTSLTIQCQVDSQVTMMFWYRQQPGQSLTLIATANQGSEATYESGFVIDKFPISRPNLTFSTLTVSNMSPEDSSIYLCSVVDLNTEAFFGQGTRLTVV.

This clonotype was observed many times. A library prepared for alpha chains yielded this beta chain as an off-target read; its size is of little meaning. This sequence joins TRBV28 and TRBJ2-7, with unresolved D. The CDR3 is 15 amino acids. Trimming shortened V by 6 bases and J by 5 bases, and 20 bases separated the two germline ends. Germline loops: CDR1 MDHEN, CDR2 SYDVKM. CDR3 DNA sequence: TGTGCCAGCAGCCACGGTACGCGAAGCCGTCACGAGCAGTACTTC. Translation gives CASSHGTRSRHEQYF.

There are many counts of this clonotype. Since it is a stray read in a library aimed at alpha chains, this beta chain has a size that is not meaningful. The gene calls are TRBV11-2 and TRBJ1-2; no reliable D call. CDR1 SGHAT and CDR2 FQNNGV come from the germline V gene. The V and J ends lost 5 bases and 1 base respectively, with 17 bases between them. The length of the CDR3 is 16 residues. CDR3 region: CASSLSGLRNNYGYTF. In DNA, the CDR3 is TGTGCCAGCAGCCTATCGGGGTTGAGGAATAACTATGGCTACACCTTC.

This clonotype was seen repeatedly, ten times or more. This beta chain is an off-target read within a library intended for alpha chains, so its frequency means little. The chain has TRBV6-2 or TRBV6-3 and TRBJ1-1; D is possibly TRBD1 (6 bases). Germline values: CDR1 MNHEY, CDR2 SVGEGT. V was trimmed by 1 base and J by 7 bases, leaving 10 bases between them. The CDR3 extends over 13 amino acids. The CDR3 region is CASSYWGADEAFF. The CDR3 nucleotides are TGTGCCAGCAGTTACTGGGGGGCGGATGAAGCTTTCTTT.

This clonotype was observed many times. Little can be read into the size of this beta chain, an off-target read in a library designed for alpha chains. CDR3 loop: CSASPRAGGPYEQYF. Here the CDR3 DNA reads TGCAGTGCTAGCCCCCGAGCGGGGGGGCCCTACGAGCAGTACTTC. The chain has TRBV20-1 and TRBJ2-7, with 10 nucleotides matching TRBD2. Unmatched junction bases numbered 7, after V lost 3 bases and J lost 2 bases. Germline V CDR1 and CDR2: DFQATT, SNEGSKA (reference sequence). The CDR3 is 15 amino acids.

The sample holds many counts of this clonotype. The library was built for alpha chains, so this beta chain is an off-target read and its size means little. The chain combines TRBV29-1 with TRBJ1-1; possible D gene TRBD1, 6 bases. The ends were cut back, 4 bases at V and 7 bases at J, with 22 bases in the middle. Germline CDR1 reads SQVTM; CDR2 reads ANQGSEA. The CDR3 runs to 15 residues. CDR3 amino acids: CSVGGPGSLKGEAFF. The CDR3 coding sequence is TGCAGCGTTGGGGGGCCCGGGTCCCTCAAGGGTGAAGCTTTCTTT.

This clonotype is judged medium-sized (0.01 to 0.1%). In a library made to pick up alpha chains, this beta chain is a stray read with a size that means little. V and J are TRBV20-1 and TRBJ2-3, with a possible D match to TRBD1 (6 bases). CDR1 DFQATT and CDR2 SNEGSKA come from the germline V gene (reference sequence). The ends were cut back, 3 bases at V and 6 bases at J, with 10 bases in the middle. The CDR3 has 12 residues. CDR3 sequence reads: CSASTGFDTQYF. For the CDR3, the DNA is TGCAGTGCTAGTACAGGGTTTGATACGCAGTATTTT.

Sample share makes this clonotype medium-sized. Found in a library prepared for alpha chains, this beta chain is an off-target read, and its abundance has little meaning. V usage is TRBV4-1 and J usage is TRBJ2-1; D unresolved. This CDR3 has 12 residues. The germline gives CDR1 MGHRA, CDR2 YSYEKL. The ends were cut back, 4 bases at V and 7 bases at J, with 8 bases in the middle. The CDR3: CASSPGRNEQFF. Here the CDR3 DNA reads TGCGCCAGCAGCCCTGGACGGAATGAGCAGTTCTTC.

This clonotype counts as medium-sized. A library prepared for alpha chains yielded this beta chain as an off-target read; its size is of little meaning. The V gene is TRBV3-1, the J gene TRBJ2-2; TRBD2 is a possible D gene (6 bases). The CDR3 spans 16 residues. V gave up 0 bases and J gave up 4 bases, with 12 bases separating them. The germline V gene has CDR1 LGHDT and CDR2 YNNKEL (reference sequence). CDR3 DNA sequence: TGTGCCAGCAGCCAAGAATTAGGAGGGATCACCGGGGAGCTGTTTTTT. It is translated as CASSQELGGITGELFF.

This clonotype was picked up many times. This beta chain is a stray read from a library made for alpha chains; its abundance is not meaningful. As DNA, the CDR3 is TGTGCCAGCAGCTTTCGACGACAGCCCCAGCATTTT. This gives the protein CASSFRRQPQHF. The chain has TRBV13 and TRBJ1-5; D gene unclear. The germline V gene has CDR1 PRHDT and CDR2 FYEKMQ (reference sequence). Trimming pared 3 bases from V and 7 bases from J, leaving 7 bases between. The CDR3 loop spans 12 amino acids.

A note on this clonotype: This beta chain appears as a stray read in a library generated for alpha chains; its size is not informative. The chain joins TRBV27 to TRBJ1-1; possibly TRBD1 for D (6 bases). The CDR3 runs to 14 residues. Germline loops: CDR1 MNHEY, CDR2 SMNVEV (reference sequence). V lost 8 bases and J 6 bases, leaving 19 bases between the germline ends. CDR3 protein: CASRLQGRYAEAFF. CDR3 DNA sequence: TGTGCCAGCCGCTTACAGGGAAGGTACGCTGAAGCTTTCTTT.

The table lists this clonotype with many counts. Being off target in a library aimed at alpha chains, this beta chain has a size of little meaning. V is TRBV7-9 and J is TRBJ1-2; 8 bases line up with TRBD1. The V gene end was trimmed by 6 bases and the J gene end by 6 bases; junction bases not matched to a gene: 6. The germline CDR1 and CDR2 sequences are SEHNR and FQNEAQ (reference sequence). The length of the CDR3 is 13 residues. The CDR3 here is CASRLRQGNGYTF. The CDR3 nucleotides are TGTGCCAGCAGACTCAGACAGGGGAATGGCTACACCTTC.